One sample yielded the 17 T cell receptor beta chains listed below, sequenced in a study of blood T cell repertoires in COVID-19. Sequenced by immunoSEQ multiplex PCR; TCRdb stores in-frame clones only, minus some. This table holds around 120,000 clones, 60% to 85% found once. The sample consisted of peripheral blood. The origin of the receptors is a man between 65 and 85 years old with acute or convalescent COVID-19.

The J gene is TRBJ1-2, the V gene TRBV20-1; 8 nucleotides agree with TRBD1. The V gene's germline CDR1 is DFQATT and CDR2 SNEGSKA (reference sequence). Unmatched junction bases numbered 5, after V lost 6 bases and J lost 8 bases. CDR3 length equals 11 residues. The CDR3 DNA reads as TGCAGTGCCCGACAGGGGCAAGGCTACACCTTC. Protein product: CSARQGQGYTF.

The rearrangement uses TRBV24-1 and TRBJ2-1; 11 bases align to TRBD2. Germline V gives CDR1 KGHDR, CDR2 SFDVKD. V was clipped by 5 bases and J by 6 bases; unmatched bases: 5. This CDR3 comprises 15 residues. CDR3 region: CATSGSGGAFNEQFF. The CDR3 DNA is TGTGCCACCAGTGGTAGCGGGGGGGCCTTCAATGAGCAGTTCTTC.

This chain uses TRBV7-9 with TRBJ2-2, with 11 bases identical to TRBD1. The germline V gene encodes CDR1 SEHNR and CDR2 FQNEAQ (reference sequence). V trimming: 6 bases; J trimming: 5 bases; junction bases outside the gene matches: 11. The CDR3 runs to 17 residues. In DNA, the CDR3 is TGTGCCAGCAGACTAGATCCGGGACAGGGGGGTACCGGGGAGCTGTTTTTT. Translation: CASRLDPGQGGTGELFF.

V usage is TRBV6-6 and J usage is TRBJ2-2; 9 bases fit TRBD2. The CDR3 consists of 16 residues. V was clipped by 7 bases and J by 6 bases; unmatched bases: 12. The germline CDR1 and CDR2 sequences are MNHNY and SVGAGI (reference sequence). The CDR3 sequence is CASKPAAGGRSGELFF. The CDR3 nucleotides are TGTGCCAGCAAACCTGCCGCGGGGGGGAGGTCCGGGGAGCTGTTTTTT.

V usage is TRBV18 and J usage is TRBJ1-2, with TRBD1 matching 12 bases. This CDR3 has 14 residues. After removal of 5 bases from V and 6 bases from J, the junction contained 4 bases not matched to a gene. In germline, CDR1 is KGHSH, CDR2 LQKENI. The CDR3: CASSRDRGRDGYTF. The CDR3 DNA is TGTGCCAGCTCAAGGGACAGGGGGCGCGATGGCTACACCTTC.

V gene TRBV11-3 combines with J gene TRBJ2-2, with 8 nucleotides matching TRBD2. V shed 2 bases and J 3 bases; nucleotides not matched to a gene: 2. The CDR3 is 15 amino acids. From germline, CDR1 is SGHNT and CDR2 YENEEA. DNA of the CDR3: TGTGCCAGCAGCTTAAGAGCGGGGGACACCGGGGAGCTGTTTTTT. Protein: CASSLRAGDTGELFF.

The rearrangement uses TRBV7-8 and TRBJ2-1, with a tentative D call TRBD2 (5 bases). Trimming stripped 1 base from V and 4 bases from J, with 11 bases between. Germline V gives CDR1 SGHVS, CDR2 FQNEAQ. This CDR3 is 15 amino acids long. The CDR3: CASSLVGRTYNEQFF. In DNA form, the CDR3 reads TGTGCCAGCAGCTTAGTTGGCAGGACTTACAATGAGCAGTTCTTC.

V and J are TRBV27 and TRBJ2-7; 7 bases are a match to TRBD2. CDR3 length: 16 residues. V lost 0 bases and J lost 5; bases outside the gene matches: 10. The germline CDR1 and CDR2 sequences are MNHEY and SMNVEV (reference sequence). CDR3 DNA sequence: TGTGCCAGCAGTTTATCGATTGACTCCCTAGCGGACGAGCAGTACTTC. It specifies CASSLSIDSLADEQYF.

This chain joins TRBV6-1 and TRBJ1-2; D is undetermined. V was pared by 0 bases and J by 4 bases, with 9 bases between. Germline values: CDR1 MNHNS, CDR2 SASEGT. CDR3 length: 14 amino acids. DNA for the CDR3: TGTGCCAGCAGTGAAGCGCTAGGTATCTATGGCTACACCTTC. This translates into CASSEALGIYGYTF.

The chain joins TRBV7-9 to TRBJ1-1; D remains ambiguous. V was cut by 4 bases and J by 4 bases, with 13 bases left in between. Germline V gives CDR1 SEHNR, CDR2 FQNEAQ (reference sequence). This CDR3 spans 14 amino acids. CDR3 sequence: CASSSPIEGTEAFF. CDR3 bases: TGTGCCAGCAGCTCGCCAATAGAGGGCACTGAAGCTTTCTTT. The whole variable domain, filled in from reference TRBV7-9 and TRBJ1-1, reads DTGVSQNPRHKITKRGQNVTFRCDPISEHNRLYWYRQTLGQGPEFLTYFQNEAQLEKSRLLSDRFSAERPKGSFSTLEIQRTEQGDSAMYLCASSSPIEGTEAFFGQGTRLTVV.

V is TRBV7-2 and J is TRBJ1-1, with 8 bases matching TRBD1. The trim removed 4 bases at V and 7 bases at J, leaving 11 bases unmatched. This CDR3 comprises 15 residues. Germline CDR1 and CDR2: SGHTA and FQGNSA. CDR3 sequence reads: CASSWGFRGLGEAFF. CDR3 sequence (DNA): TGTGCCAGCAGCTGGGGATTCAGGGGGCTGGGTGAAGCTTTCTTT. The full variable domain, rest sourced from reference TRBV7-2 and TRBJ1-1, is GAGVSQSPSNKVTEKGKDVELRCDPISGHTALYWYRQSLGQGLEFLIYFQGNSAPDKSGLPSDRFSAERTGGSVSTLTIQRTQQEDSAVYLCASSWGFRGLGEAFFGQGTRLTVV.

This clone occurred once. This chain joins TRBV5-1 and TRBJ2-2, with TRBD1 matching 8 bases. The CDR3 totals 15 residues. V shed 3 bases and J 3 bases; nucleotides not matched to a gene: 4. Germline V gene data show CDR1 as SGHRS and CDR2 as YFSETQ. CDR3 sequence: CASSSRTGYTGELFF. For the CDR3, the DNA is TGCGCCAGCAGCTCTAGGACAGGGTACACCGGGGAGCTGTTTTTT.

The J gene is TRBJ1-1, the V gene TRBV7-2; tentative D call: TRBD1 (6 bases). The CDR3 is 13 amino acids. CDR1 is SGHTA, CDR2 FQGNSA, per germline. Trimming took 6 bases from V and 2 from J, leaving 10 bases between them. CDR3 residues: CASRLQGNTEAFF. The CDR3, as DNA: TGTGCCAGCAGACTACAGGGCAACACTGAAGCTTTCTTT.

The chain is built from TRBV6-5 and TRBJ2-3, with a possible D match to TRBD1 (6 bases). V lost 0 bases to trimming and J lost 2 bases, with 9 bases between them. This CDR3 is built from 15 residues. CDR1 and CDR2 from the germline V gene are MNHEY and SVGAGI. Written as DNA, the CDR3 is TGTGCCAGCAGTTACTCGGCAGGGGACACAGATACGCAGTATTTT. Residues: CASSYSAGDTDTQYF.

V is TRBV12-5 and J is TRBJ1-1; weak D call: TRBD1 (5 bases). The CDR3 sequence is 13 residues long. Germline loops: CDR1 LGHNT, CDR2 FRNRAP. V gave up 1 base and J gave up 4 bases, with 7 bases separating them. CDR3 coding DNA: TGTGCTAGTGGTTTGGAAAGGGGCACTGAAGCTTTCTTT. Its protein is CASGLERGTEAFF. Looking up the rest from reference TRBV12-5 and TRBJ1-1 gives the full variable domain: DARVTQTPRHKVTEMGQEVTMRCQPILGHNTVFWYRQTMMQGLELLAYFRNRAPLDDSGMPKDRFSAEMPDATLATLKIQPSEPRDSAVYFCASGLERGTEAFFGQGTRLTVV.

The V and J genes are TRBV10-3 and TRBJ1-1; 7 bases align to TRBD1. The CDR3 consists of 15 residues. The germline gives CDR1 ENHRY, CDR2 SYGVKD. Trimming at V came to 2 bases and at J to 3 bases, leaving 6 bases not matched to a gene. Here the CDR3 DNA reads TGTGCCATCAGTGAGGGACAGGCCGACCACACTGAAGCTTTCTTT. It specifies CAISEGQADHTEAFF.

The chain combines TRBV7-9 with TRBJ2-7; possible D gene TRBD1, 6 bases. The CDR3 is made up of 15 amino acids. Trimming took off 5 bases at V and 3 bases at J, with 17 bases between the two ends. Germline CDR1 and CDR2: SEHNR and FQNEAQ (reference sequence). CDR3 in amino acids: CASSGYPQGNYEQYF. Written as DNA, the CDR3 is TGTGCCAGCAGCGGTTACCCACAGGGAAACTACGAGCAGTACTTC.